This TCR beta chain was retrieved from a study of T-cell reconstitution after alpha-beta-depleted transplantation in children. Study conclusions and caveats: Newly generated T cells supplied most T-cell counts and diversity one year post-transplant.

Germline-derived CDR1 and CDR2 are SGHRS and YFSETQ. The CDR3 spans 14 residues. With 2 bases removed from V and 5 bases from J, the gap between germline ends came to 13 bases. This clonotype was detected many times. The antigen is undetermined. TCRbeta library preparation incorporated unique molecular identifiers. In TCRdb, the PCR reads were re-called with MiXCR into one record per CDR3 protein. The sample consists of 100,000 to 150,000 distinct CDR3 sequences, roughly 23% of them appearing once. The V gene is TRBV5-1, the J gene TRBJ2-5; D could derive from TRBD1 or TRBD2 (5 bases each). The sequence derives from a male patient aged 2 to 10 who had a stem cell transplant for chronic granulomatous disease, so the T cells may come from the graft donor. The material sequenced was PBMCs, mostly from graft donor cells, taken 180 days after TCRalphabeta/CD19-depleted stem cell transplant. In DNA form, the CDR3 reads TGCGCCAGCAGCTTTACGGGGACCGGCGAGACCCAGTACTTC. The encoded protein is CASSFTGTGETQYF.